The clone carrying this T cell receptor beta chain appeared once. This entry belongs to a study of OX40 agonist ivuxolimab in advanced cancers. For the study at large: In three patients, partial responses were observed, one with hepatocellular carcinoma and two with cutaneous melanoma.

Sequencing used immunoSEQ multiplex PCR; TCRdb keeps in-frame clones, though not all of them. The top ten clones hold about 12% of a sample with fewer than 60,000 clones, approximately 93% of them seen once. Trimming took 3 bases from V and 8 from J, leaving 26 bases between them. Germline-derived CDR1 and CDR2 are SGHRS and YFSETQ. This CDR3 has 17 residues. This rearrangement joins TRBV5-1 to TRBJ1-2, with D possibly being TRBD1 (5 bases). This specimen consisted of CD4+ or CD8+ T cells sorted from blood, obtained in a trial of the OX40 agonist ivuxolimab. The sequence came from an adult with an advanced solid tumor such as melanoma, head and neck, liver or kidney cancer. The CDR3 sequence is CASSWGGIDRASLGYTF. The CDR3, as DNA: TGCGCCAGCAGCTGGGGAGGTATAGACAGAGCTAGTTTGGGCTACACCTTC.